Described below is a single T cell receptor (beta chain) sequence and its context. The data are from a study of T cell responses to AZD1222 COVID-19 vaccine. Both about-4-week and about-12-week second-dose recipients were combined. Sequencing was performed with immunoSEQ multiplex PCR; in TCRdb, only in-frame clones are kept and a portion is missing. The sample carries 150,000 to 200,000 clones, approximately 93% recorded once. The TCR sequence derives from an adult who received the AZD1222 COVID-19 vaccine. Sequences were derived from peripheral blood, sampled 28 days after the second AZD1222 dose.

CDR3 nucleotides: TGTGCCAGCAGTTTTAGCGGGCTTGGGTGGACCCAGTACTTC. Encoded protein: CASSFSGLGWTQYF. This rearrangement joins TRBV27 to TRBJ2-5; 7 positions agree with TRBD2. Germline lookup yields CDR1 MNHEY and CDR2 SMNVEV (reference sequence). The CDR3 spans 14 residues. Trimming at V came to 3 bases and at J to 7 bases, leaving 8 bases not matched to a gene.